This TCR beta chain was recorded in a study of blood T cell repertoires in COVID-19. Per germline, CDR1 LGHDT and CDR2 YNNKEL (reference sequence). The trim removed 5 bases at V and 2 bases at J, leaving 6 bases unmatched. This CDR3 contains 15 residues. Measured with immunoSEQ multiplex PCR; TCRdb has only the in-frame clones, and not every one. The sample includes some 370,000 clones, roughly 90% of them seen just once. The sequencing sample was made of peripheral blood. The clonotype originates from a man aged 40-55 years with acute or convalescent COVID-19. The rearrangement joins TRBV3-1 (or the pseudogene TRBV3-2) to TRBJ1-2; 9 bases map to TRBD1. The CDR3 DNA is TGTGCCAGCAGCAACTGGGACAGGGAAAACTATGGCTACACCTTC. Its translation is CASSNWDRENYGYTF.